The clone carrying this T cell receptor beta chain was observed at least ten times. Between the trimmed V and J ends, which lost 6 bases and 0 bases, there was a span of 9 bases. CDR1 is MNHEY, CDR2 SVGEGT, per germline. The CDR3 runs 14 residues. TCRdb re-derived calls from the 5' RACE reads in MiXCR, one entry per CDR3 protein. The sample lists some 350,000 distinct CDR3 sequences, 4.1% occurring once. The data stem from a study of T cells after yellow fever vaccination. The input for sequencing was PBMCs, taken 5 days after the yellow fever booster vaccination. This sequence joins TRBV6-2 or TRBV6-3 and TRBJ1-5; tentatively, D is TRBD1 (5 bases). The receptor comes from a man aged 18 to 29 who received the YFV17D yellow fever vaccine. The CDR3 spells CASSPGNSNQPQHF. As DNA, the CDR3 is TGTGCCAGCAGCCCAGGGAATAGCAATCAGCCCCAGCATTTT.